This TCR beta chain was captured in a study of sequential checkpoint blockade in melanoma. The repertoire was sequenced with immunoSEQ multiplex PCR; TCRdb's copy has only in-frame clones and lacks some. Of tens of thousands of clones in the sample, 86% were seen once. The treatment denotes: randomized to nivolumab then ipilimumab (arm A) or the reverse (arm B). Sorted cells were live CD3+CD8+, lacking CD19 and CD56, from PBMCs. Germline CDR1 is MNHEY and CDR2 is SMNVEV (reference sequence). The CDR3 is made up of 13 amino acids. The V end lost 5 bases, the J end lost 5 bases, and 10 bases lay between the germline ends.

This receptor was obtained from a human donor with melanoma. The rearrangement uses TRBV27 and TRBJ2-1; D remains unclear. The source material was CD8+ T cells sorted from blood (inferred from file names), sampled from a patient given nivolumab and ipilimumab in sequence. CDR3 DNA: TGTGCCAGCAGTGCCACTTACCACAATGAGCAGTTCTTC. Translated, it gives CASSATYHNEQFF.